The 25 T cell receptor beta chains in this list originate from one sample, sequenced in a study of shared clonotypes between healthy human individuals. Data came from immunoSEQ multiplex PCR; TCRdb stores just in-frame clones and leaves some out. The data show 2.3 million or so clones, over 90% seen once. Material: naive CD4+ T cells from PBMCs. Subset defined: CD45RA+ positively selected. The receptors here all came from a man between 18 and 29 years old in good health. Some clones in this sample may be carry-over from other donors' samples.

The J gene is TRBJ2-7, the V gene TRBV7-2; either TRBD1 or TRBD2 may fit D (5 bases each). The CDR3 spans 15 residues. The V gene's germline CDR1 is SGHTA and CDR2 FQGNSA. Trimming left V 1 base short and J 4 bases short, with 14 bases between. Here the CDR3 DNA reads TGTGCCAGCAGCTTAGTTCTCGGGGCAGGTTACGAGCAGTACTTC. Translated: CASSLVLGAGYEQYF.

V gene TRBV11-3 combines with J gene TRBJ1-1; 7 bases agree with TRBD1. The CDR3 contains 13 residues. Germline V gene data show CDR1 as SGHNT and CDR2 as YENEEA. V shed 5 bases, J shed 2 bases, and the junction held 2 bases outside the gene matches. CDR3 DNA: TGTGCCAGCAGCCGGACAGGAAACACTGAAGCTTTCTTT. Protein: CASSRTGNTEAFF.

This sequence joins TRBV7-9 and TRBJ2-5; D could derive from TRBD1 or TRBD2 (5 bases each). Trimming took off 1 base at V and 5 bases at J, with 14 bases between the two ends. The CDR3 runs 15 residues. Germline assignment: CDR1 SEHNR and CDR2 FQNEAQ (reference sequence). The chain's CDR3 is CASSLGQGVGETQYF. Written as DNA, the CDR3 is TGTGCCAGCAGCTTAGGCCAGGGAGTGGGGGAGACCCAGTACTTC.

The V and J genes are TRBV27 and TRBJ1-2; TRBD1 matches 7 bases. V lost 8 bases to trimming and J lost 0 bases; unmatched junction nucleotides: 9. Germline V gives CDR1 MNHEY, CDR2 SMNVEV (reference sequence). The CDR3 spans 15 residues. Here the CDR3 reads CASGFGTAPNYGYTF. The CDR3 DNA reads as TGTGCCAGCGGATTCGGGACAGCCCCTAACTATGGCTACACCTTC.

The V gene is TRBV5-1, the J gene TRBJ1-3; the D is unclear. The V gene's germline CDR1 is SGHRS and CDR2 YFSETQ. This CDR3 contains 12 residues. Trimming removed 4 bases from V and 4 bases from J, with 6 bases in between. Written as DNA, the CDR3 is TGCGCCAGCAGCCCGTACGGAAACACCATATATTTT. It specifies CASSPYGNTIYF.

The chain joins TRBV2 to TRBJ1-5; D not certain. This CDR3 comprises 14 residues. V lost 4 bases and J 1 base, leaving 8 bases between the germline ends. Germline CDR1 is SNHLY and CDR2 is FYNNEI. This CDR3 reads CASSVRGSNQPQHF. DNA of the CDR3: TGTGCCAGCAGTGTAAGAGGGAGCAATCAGCCCCAGCATTTT.

The gene calls are TRBV7-9 and TRBJ2-7; 7 bases line up with TRBD1. The germline V gene encodes CDR1 SEHNR and CDR2 FQNEAQ (reference sequence). The CDR3 consists of 14 residues. Trimming took 3 bases from V and 2 from J; bases not matched to a gene: 4. The CDR3 sequence: CASSFQTGTYEQYF. DNA of the CDR3: TGTGCCAGCAGCTTTCAGACAGGGACCTACGAGCAGTACTTC.

This clone was recorded once. The same CDR3 can be traced to other DNA sequences in this sample. The V and J genes are TRBV9 and TRBJ2-2; 7 nucleotides line up with TRBD2. The CDR3 is 16 residues long. CDR1 is SGDLS and CDR2 is YYNGEE in the germline V gene. After removal of 0 bases from V and 0 bases from J, the junction contained 2 bases not matched to a gene. This CDR3 reads CASSVVAGANTGELFF. CDR3 bases: TGTGCCAGCAGCGTAGTTGCGGGGGCGAACACCGGGGAGCTGTTTTTT.

This chain joins TRBV6-4 and TRBJ2-3, with D perhaps given as TRBD1 or TRBD2 (7 bases each). From germline, CDR1 is MRHNA and CDR2 SNTAGT. The V gene lost 0 bases and the J gene lost 4 bases, with 11 bases spanning the gap. The CDR3 contains 15 residues. The CDR3 reads CASSDSPGGADTQYF. The CDR3 DNA is TGTGCCAGCAGTGACTCTCCAGGGGGGGCAGATACGCAGTATTTT.

The chain combines TRBV10-3 with TRBJ2-1; TRBD2 is a possible D gene (6 bases). The CDR3 has 14 amino acids. The V end lost 3 bases, the J end lost 13 bases, and 19 bases lay between the germline ends. The germline CDR1 and CDR2 sequences are ENHRY and SYGVKD. The CDR3 spells CAISDPREQVGQFF. CDR3 sequence (DNA): TGTGCCATCAGTGATCCCCGGGAGCAGGTAGGACAGTTCTTC.

The V gene is TRBV6-5, the J gene TRBJ1-1; D is unclear. Germline V lookup: CDR1 MNHEY, CDR2 SVGAGI. Trimming shortened V by 6 bases and J by 0 bases, and 14 bases separated the two germline ends. The CDR3 runs to 15 residues. The CDR3 is CASRSPTDLNTEAFF. CDR3 nucleotide sequence: TGTGCCAGCAGATCCCCGACGGATTTGAACACTGAAGCTTTCTTT.

This chain links TRBV4-1 with TRBJ2-7, with a tentative D call TRBD2 (6 bases). Germline V gene data show CDR1 as MGHRA and CDR2 as YSYEKL. The V end was cut by 3 bases, the J end by 2 bases, with 14 bases between. This CDR3 has 15 residues. The CDR3 spells CASSQGGGDPYEQYF. CDR3 DNA sequence: TGCGCCAGCAGCCAGGGGGGTGGGGATCCCTACGAGCAGTACTTC.

V usage is TRBV7-3 and J usage is TRBJ2-7; unclear D gene. This CDR3 spans 13 amino acids. Per the germline V gene, CDR1 is SGHTA and CDR2 is FQGTGA. Trimming removed 4 bases at V and 7 bases at J, with 14 bases between. In nucleotides, the CDR3 is TGTGCCAGCAGCTACCACAGAGGAGCGGAGCAGTACTTC. Translation: CASSYHRGAEQYF.

The rearrangement links TRBV7-2 to TRBJ2-5, with 8 bases matching TRBD2. V was pared by 2 bases and J by 1 base, with 6 bases of the junction left unmatched. Germline V gene data show CDR1 as SGHTA and CDR2 as FQGNSA. The length of the CDR3 is 16 residues. The CDR3 here is CASSLRLAGSQETQYF. CDR3 DNA sequence: TGTGCCAGCAGCTTAAGATTAGCGGGATCCCAAGAGACCCAGTACTTC.

The chain combines TRBV5-1 with TRBJ2-7; D gene unclear. The CDR3 covers 12 residues. With 5 bases removed from V and 0 bases from J, the gap between germline ends came to 6 bases. Germline V gives CDR1 SGHRS, CDR2 YFSETQ. In DNA form, the CDR3 reads TGCGCCAGCAGTGGGGACTCCTACGAGCAGTACTTC. Amino acids: CASSGDSYEQYF.

The rearrangement uses TRBV30 and TRBJ1-1, with TRBD1 as a possible D gene (5 bases). Per the germline V gene, CDR1 is GTSNPN and CDR2 is SVGIG (reference sequence). CDR3 length equals 15 residues. V lost 2 bases and J 0 bases, leaving 13 bases between the germline ends. The chain's CDR3 is CAWSPAGRLNTEAFF. The CDR3, as DNA: TGTGCCTGGAGTCCCGCGGGACGGTTGAACACTGAAGCTTTCTTT.

The chain links TRBV12-5 to TRBJ2-2, with D tentatively TRBD2 (6 bases). With 1 base removed from V and 1 base from J, the gap between germline ends came to 10 bases. CDR1 LGHNT and CDR2 FRNRAP come from the germline V gene. This CDR3 is 16 amino acids long. CDR3 amino acids: CASGLGRGLNTGELFF. The CDR3 nucleotides read TGTGCTAGTGGTTTGGGACGGGGGTTGAACACCGGGGAGCTGTTTTTT.

V is TRBV7-2 and J is TRBJ2-5, with a possible D match to TRBD2 (5 bases). V was pared by 1 base and J by 1 base, with 10 bases between. Germline lookup yields CDR1 SGHTA and CDR2 FQGNSA. This CDR3 contains 15 residues. For the CDR3, the DNA is TGTGCCAGCAGCTTAGTTTCGACTACCCAAGAGACCCAGTACTTC. It encodes CASSLVSTTQETQYF.

The V gene is TRBV5-1, the J gene TRBJ2-2; no definite D call. The CDR3 runs to 15 residues. With 1 base removed from V and 2 bases from J, the gap between germline ends came to 9 bases. Germline assignment: CDR1 SGHRS and CDR2 YFSETQ. DNA of the CDR3: TGCGCCAGCAGCTTGTACGGACGTAACACCGGGGAGCTGTTTTTT. It is translated as CASSLYGRNTGELFF.

V is TRBV7-8 and J is TRBJ1-3; TRBD1 might be the D (5 bases). The length of the CDR3 is 16 residues. Germline CDR1 SGHVS, CDR2 FQNEAQ. Between the trimmed V and J ends, which lost 5 bases and 4 bases, there was a span of 18 bases. CDR3 sequence: CASSLSGSLLGNTIYF. The CDR3 nucleotides read TGTGCCAGCAGCCTCTCAGGGTCGTTGTTGGGAAACACCATATATTTT.

This clone has a single count. A read error may produce the germline difference seen at one junction end. The rearrangement uses TRBV7-3 and TRBJ2-5; 14 positions agree with TRBD2. The CDR3 is 15 residues long. Per germline, CDR1 SGHTA and CDR2 FQGTGA. The DNA of the CDR3 is TGTGCCAGCAGCTTAGGCGGGACTAGCGGGAGCCCTGTGCACTTC. It yields the protein CASSLGGTSGSPVHF.

The CDR3 region is CSVELGGQGASYEQYF. The CDR3 DNA reads as TGCAGCGTTGAATTGGGGGGACAGGGGGCTAGTTACGAGCAGTACTTC. The chain joins TRBV29-1 to TRBJ2-7, with 12 bases that match TRBD1. CDR1 is SQVTM and CDR2 is ANQGSEA in the germline V gene. Trimming cost V 2 bases and J 4 bases; bases outside gene matches: 9. The CDR3 is 16 residues long.

The chain couples TRBV4-2 to TRBJ2-1; no clear D gene. Germline values: CDR1 LGHNA, CDR2 YNFKEQ. Trimming cost V 1 base and J 9 bases, with 13 bases left between them. CDR3 length equals 14 residues. CDR3 bases: TGTGCCAGCAGCCAAGCGGCGGAGCCCAGTGAGCAGTTCTTC. Its translation is CASSQAAEPSEQFF.

The chain recombines TRBV18 with TRBJ2-3; 13 nucleotides line up with TRBD2. Germline-derived CDR1 and CDR2 are KGHSH and LQKENI. The junction had 7 bases not matched to a gene; V was cut back by 6 bases and J by 7 bases. The CDR3 consists of 15 residues. The CDR3 loop is CASSPGLAGAYTQYF. The CDR3 DNA reads as TGTGCCAGCTCTCCAGGACTAGCGGGAGCGTATACGCAGTATTTT.

The chain uses TRBV7-6 and TRBJ2-5; 8 bases are a match to TRBD2. CDR1 and CDR2 (germline): SGHVS, FNYEAQ. The J segment lost 5 bases and the V segment lost 5 bases, leaving 10 bases of the junction unmatched. The CDR3 is 15 amino acids. The CDR3 nucleotides read TGTGCCAGCAGCCAAGAAGCGGGAGTAAGGGAGACCCAGTACTTC. Encoded protein: CASSQEAGVRETQYF.